The 8 T cell receptor beta chains given below trace back to one sample, sequenced in a study of blood T cells in healthy people across ages (dated by TCRdb to between 2015 and 2016). Libraries were built with 5' RACE. The sequencing machine was an Illumina HiSeq 2500. A second PCR of roughly 7 to 11 cycles was performed with a sample-barcoded 5' primer and a J-beta primer mix. The public reads were run again by TCRdb, first through fastp at Q25 and then through MiXCR, and only productive beta chains were kept. All rows with the same CDR3 protein become a single entry with the most common DNA and genes. The sample records about 1.6 million distinct CDR3 sequences, around 36% of which are singletons. 11% of the sample is taken by the ten largest. Sequenced material: blood. Receptor source: a woman aged 30 to 39 in good health.

The chain employs TRBV4-1 and TRBJ1-2; no reliable D call. The CDR3 runs to 12 residues. V was cut by 3 bases and J by 4 bases, with 6 bases left in between. Germline V gene data show CDR1 as MGHRA and CDR2 as YSYEKL. CDR3 region: CASSQISYGYTF. The CDR3 region has the DNA TGCGCCAGCAGCCAGATTTCCTATGGCTACACCTTC.

The chain recombines TRBV6-1 with TRBJ2-5; 14 nucleotides match TRBD2. The CDR3 spans 17 residues. V was pared by 2 bases and J by 5 bases, with 7 bases of the junction left unmatched. CDR1 and CDR2 (germline): MNHNS, SASEGT. The CDR3 region has the DNA TGTGCCAGCAGTGAATCGACTAGCGGGAGGGCCTGGGAGACCCAGTACTTC. It encodes CASSESTSGRAWETQYF.

This clonotype was detected a few times. The chain uses TRBV3-1 and TRBJ2-1; D is unclear. The V and J ends lost 4 bases and 0 bases respectively, with 16 bases between them. Germline V gene data show CDR1 as LGHDT and CDR2 as YNNKEL (reference sequence). The CDR3 is made up of 17 amino acids. The chain's CDR3 is CASSPRGPRSSYNEQFF. The CDR3 DNA sequence: TGTGCCAGCAGCCCCCGTGGCCCAAGGAGCTCCTACAATGAGCAGTTCTTC.

The chain couples TRBV5-6 to TRBJ1-2, with D perhaps TRBD1 (5 bases). V was pared by 1 base and J by 0 bases, with 13 bases between. Germline CDR1 and CDR2: SGHDT and YYEEEE. The CDR3 is 16 residues long. Here the CDR3 DNA reads TGTGCCAGCAGCTTGTATCCGCCAGGGCCTAACTATGGCTACACCTTC. Its translation: CASSLYPPGPNYGYTF.

To note about this clonotype: Possible read error: a much larger clone is one base away. The final CDR3 position lacks the conserved phenylalanine or tryptophan, pointing to a likely read error. The V and J genes are TRBV6-7 and TRBJ2-4; the D is unclear. TRBV6-7 is annotated as an ORF whose role is uncertain. CDR3 length: 16 residues. The V end was cut by 6 bases, the J end by 0 bases, with 15 bases between. The CDR3: CASRILLYLAKNIQYV. In DNA, the CDR3 is TGTGCCAGCAGGATCCTTTTGTATTTAGCCAAAAACATTCAGTACGTC.

This clonotype was observed a handful of times. The genes are TRBV7-9 and TRBJ1-2; D is undetermined. Trimming took 1 base from V and 8 from J, leaving 11 bases between them. Germline CDR1 reads SEHNR; CDR2 reads FQNEAQ (reference sequence). The CDR3 loop spans 13 amino acids. In nucleotides, the CDR3 is TGTGCCAGCAGCTTAGTAACCGAGGGAGGCTACACCTTC. It yields the protein CASSLVTEGGYTF.

The chain links TRBV7-3 to TRBJ2-3; TRBD2 aligns across 8 bases. The V gene end was trimmed by 4 bases and the J gene end by 6 bases; junction bases not matched to a gene: 6. The CDR3 consists of 14 residues. Germline V gene data show CDR1 as SGHTA and CDR2 as FQGTGA. The chain's CDR3 is CASSSRRGDDTQYF. Here the CDR3 DNA reads TGTGCCAGCAGCTCCCGGCGGGGGGACGATACGCAGTATTTT.

This chain links TRBV9 with TRBJ2-1, with 8 bases identical to TRBD2. The germline V gene encodes CDR1 SGDLS and CDR2 YYNGEE. CDR3 size: 16 residues. V dropped 4 bases and J dropped 7; count of bases not matched to a gene: 13. The CDR3 loop is CASSLTGGDGKNEQFF. CDR3 sequence (DNA): TGTGCCAGCAGCCTCACGGGGGGGGACGGAAAAAATGAGCAGTTCTTC.